This section outlines one T cell receptor (beta chain) sequence together with its context. Its antigen is not yet known. No base-level quality is on record; no much larger clone is a single base apart. According to the germline V gene, CDR1 reads SGHTA and CDR2 reads FQGNSA. The CDR3 covers 16 residues, taking in both the cysteine and the phenylalanine. Only the CDR3 DNA stays, 48 bases, in frame from base 1. The junction shows trimming of 0 bases on V and 7 bases on J, and the gene matches do not reach 10 bases of it. Separate from the roughly 700-subject first cohort, the validation cohort of 120 subjects was the group to which the donors belonged. The sample originates from a study of cytomegalovirus exposure and HLA in healthy donors (TCRdb year 2017). Regarding the study in general: The roughly 650 repertoires of the first cohort and the 120 validation repertoires were produced on the same platform, according to a later analysis. The study aimed to test whether signatures of past pathogen exposure could be identified by cataloging public T cell receptors. A separate validation cohort of roughly 130 different subjects was used in addition to the roughly 700-subject first cohort. The study combined high-throughput TCR immunosequencing, statistical association of individual TCRs with disease status, and machine learning to predict cytomegalovirus infection status.

The library came from the immunoSEQ multiplex PCR assay. On the study's bioinformatics: To diagnose cytomegalovirus status from the catalog of TCR beta chain sequences, a statistical classification framework was built. The clones in this table, taken by TCRdb from immuneACCESS, are in-frame only. Not every clone is retained; where verified, under half of the shortfall comes from an unresolved V gene, and the cause of the rest is unknown. V and J calls and clone size are copied from that table; D and trimming were computed from the DNA. In this sample the table shows 150,000 or so clones, 86% of which occur a single time. The ten largest clones capture 20% to 25% of the sample. Overall study outcomes, separate from this receptor: The study listed 150 to 200 TCR beta chains as associated with cytomegalovirus. The authors suggested that the approach could potentially be generalized to other disease states and immunological phenotypes. While some public TCRs were present in many individuals, most TCR sequences turned up only very rarely across donors. A later analysis found that TCRs clustered in the first cohort also tended to co-occur in the 95 to 150 validation repertoires, with 90% to 95% of cluster scores above 0. All 120 or so repertoires were used to score co-occurrence in the validation cohort in a later analysis, because that analysis had no HLA typing for the cohort. A few of the identified cytomegalovirus-associated TCR beta chains were confirmed in vitro to be specific for cytomegalovirus antigens. In both the original and validation cohorts, the classifier was reported to diagnose cytomegalovirus status with high specificity and sensitivity.

The chain joins TRBV7-2 to TRBJ2-7, and 9 junctional nucleotides match TRBD2. Source material: PBMCs. This receptor was identified in a man between 18 and 35 years old in good health and CMV-seropositive. The CDR3 corresponds to CASSLAPAGGLAEQYF. The sequenced DNA is TGTGCCAGCAGCTTAGCGCCGGCGGGAGGGCTTGCAGAGCAGTACTTC.